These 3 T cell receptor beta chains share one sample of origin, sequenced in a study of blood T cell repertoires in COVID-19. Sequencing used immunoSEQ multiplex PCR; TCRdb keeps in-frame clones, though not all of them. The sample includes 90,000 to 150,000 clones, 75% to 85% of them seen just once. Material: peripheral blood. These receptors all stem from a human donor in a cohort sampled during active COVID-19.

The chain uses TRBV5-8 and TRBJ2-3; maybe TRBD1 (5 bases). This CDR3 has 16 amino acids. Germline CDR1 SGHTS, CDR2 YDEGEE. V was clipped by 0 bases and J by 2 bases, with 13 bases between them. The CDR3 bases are TGTGCCAGCAGCTTGGTGCTACTCAGGGACACAGATACGCAGTATTTT. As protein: CASSLVLLRDTDTQYF.

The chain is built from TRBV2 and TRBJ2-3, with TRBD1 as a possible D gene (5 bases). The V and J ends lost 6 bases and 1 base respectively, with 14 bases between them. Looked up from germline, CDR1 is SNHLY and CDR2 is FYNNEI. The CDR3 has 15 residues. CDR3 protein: CASSLQAPGTDTQYF. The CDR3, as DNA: TGTGCCAGCAGCCTACAGGCCCCTGGCACAGATACGCAGTATTTT.

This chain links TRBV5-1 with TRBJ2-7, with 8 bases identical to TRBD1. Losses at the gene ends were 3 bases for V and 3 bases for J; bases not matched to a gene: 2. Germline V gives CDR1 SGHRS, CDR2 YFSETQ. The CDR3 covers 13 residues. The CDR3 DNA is TGCGCCAGCAGCTGGGACAGGCACTACGAGCAGTACTTC. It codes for CASSWDRHYEQYF.